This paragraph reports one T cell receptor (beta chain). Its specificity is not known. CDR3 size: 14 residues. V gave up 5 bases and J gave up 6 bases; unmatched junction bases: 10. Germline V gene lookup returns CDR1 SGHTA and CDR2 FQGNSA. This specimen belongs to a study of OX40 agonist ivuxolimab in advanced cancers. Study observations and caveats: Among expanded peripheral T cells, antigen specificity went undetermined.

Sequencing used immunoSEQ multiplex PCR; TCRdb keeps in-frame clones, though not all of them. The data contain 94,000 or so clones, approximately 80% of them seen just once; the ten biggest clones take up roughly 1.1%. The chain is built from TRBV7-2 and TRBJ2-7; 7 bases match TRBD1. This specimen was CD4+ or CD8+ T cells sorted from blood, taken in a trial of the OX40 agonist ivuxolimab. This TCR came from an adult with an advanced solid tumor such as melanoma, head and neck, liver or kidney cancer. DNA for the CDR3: TGTGCCAGCAGCCAAGACAGGGATTCAAGCGAGCAGTACTTC. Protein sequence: CASSQDRDSSEQYF.